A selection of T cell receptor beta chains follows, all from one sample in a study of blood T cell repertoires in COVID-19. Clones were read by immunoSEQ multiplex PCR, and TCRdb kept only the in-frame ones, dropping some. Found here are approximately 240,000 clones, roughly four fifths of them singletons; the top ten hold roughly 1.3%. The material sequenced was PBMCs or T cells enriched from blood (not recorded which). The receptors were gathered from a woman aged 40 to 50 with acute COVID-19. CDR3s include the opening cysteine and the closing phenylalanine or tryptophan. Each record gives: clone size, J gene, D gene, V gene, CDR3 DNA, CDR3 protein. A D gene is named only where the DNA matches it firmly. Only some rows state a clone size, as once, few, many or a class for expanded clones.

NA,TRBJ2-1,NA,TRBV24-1,TGTGCCACCATCTTAAAACGGACGAGTGGAGGAGAGAATGAGCAGTTCTTC,CATILKRTSGGENEQFF
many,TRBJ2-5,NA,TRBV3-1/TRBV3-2,TGTGCCAGCACGAAAAGCCCAGGGCCCCAAGAGACCCAGTACTTC,CASTKSPGPQETQYF
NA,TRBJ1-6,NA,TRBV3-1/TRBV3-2,TGTGCCAGCAGCCCCATCTCGGGGTCTTCACCCCTCCACTTT,CASSPISGSSPLHF
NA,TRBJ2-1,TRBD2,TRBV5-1,TGCGCCAGCAGCTTACTTAGCGGGGGAAACGAGCAGTTCTTC,CASSLLSGGNEQFF
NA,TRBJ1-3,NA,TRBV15,TGTGCCACCAGAGGTGGGGGCACAATCTCTGGAAACACCATATATTTT,CATRGGGTISGNTIYF
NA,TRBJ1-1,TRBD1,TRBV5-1,TGCGCCAGCAGCCCCGCGGACAGGGACACTGAAGCTTTCTTT,CASSPADRDTEAFF
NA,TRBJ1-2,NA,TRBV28,TGTGCCAGCAGTTTACGCCCTATTAACTATGGCTACACCTTC,CASSLRPINYGYTF
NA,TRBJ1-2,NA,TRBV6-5,TGTGCCAGCAGTACTCCCAGGGCTTATGGCTACACCTTC,CASSTPRAYGYTF
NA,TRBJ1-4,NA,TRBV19,TGTGCCAGTAGTATAAGAGGGCTCGGTGAAAAACTGTTTTTT,CASSIRGLGEKLFF
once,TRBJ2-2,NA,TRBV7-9,TGTGCCAGCAGACCCGGTGGGATAGGGGCGAACACCGGGGAGCTGTTTTTT,CASRPGGIGANTGELFF
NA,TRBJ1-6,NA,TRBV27,TGTGCCAGCAGTTTATCCACAGCCCCAGGAGGAAATAATTCACCCCTCCACTTT,CASSLSTAPGGNNSPLHF
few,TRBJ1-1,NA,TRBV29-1,TGCAGCGTCGCTTGGACGGCGGGTAGCACTGAAGCTTTCTTT,CSVAWTAGSTEAFF
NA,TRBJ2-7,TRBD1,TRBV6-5,TGTGCCAGCAGTTACGGTTTTAGAGGGGGCCCTGCCGAGCAGTACTTC,CASSYGFRGGPAEQYF
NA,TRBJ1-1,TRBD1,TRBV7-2,TGTGCCAGCAGCTTCAGGGGGGTGAACACTGAAGCTTTCTTT,CASSFRGVNTEAFF
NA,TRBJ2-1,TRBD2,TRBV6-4,TGTGCCAGCAGTGACAGAACGGGACTAGCGGGAGTTAGTGAGCAGTTCTTC,CASSDRTGLAGVSEQFF
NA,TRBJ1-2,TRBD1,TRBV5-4,TGTGCCACGGGACAGAACTATGGCTACACCTTC,CATGQNYGYTF
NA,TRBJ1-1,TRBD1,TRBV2,TGTGCCAGCAGTAAAACAGGGGCTGTGAACACTGAAGCTTTCTTT,CASSKTGAVNTEAFF
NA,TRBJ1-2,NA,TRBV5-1,TGCGCCAGCAGCCAGGGTGCAGGGTCGGACTACACCTTC,CASSQGAGSDYTF
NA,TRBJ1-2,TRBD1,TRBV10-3,TGTGCCATCAGAGAGGACAGGGGCTATGGCTACACCTTC,CAIREDRGYGYTF
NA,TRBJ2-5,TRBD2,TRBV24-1,TGTGCCACCAGTGGAGAGCGGGAGAAAGAGACCCAGTACTTC,CATSGEREKETQYF
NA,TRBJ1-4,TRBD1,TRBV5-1,TGCGCCAGCAGCTTGGCCCCCCTGGACAGGGCAGGGGAAAAACTGTTTTTT,CASSLAPLDRAGEKLFF
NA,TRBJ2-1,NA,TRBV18,TGTGCCAGCTCACCCCAGCGGAGCCCTTACAATGAGCAGTTCTTC,CASSPQRSPYNEQFF
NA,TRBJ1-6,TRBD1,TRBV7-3,TGTGCCAGCAGCTCCACAGGGGGCTCTACGGGTTCACCCCTCCACTTT,CASSSTGGSTGSPLHF
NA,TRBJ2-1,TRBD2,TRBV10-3,TGTGCCATAAGCCAGGGTAGCGGGAGAAGCAATGAGCAGTTCTTC,CAISQGSGRSNEQFF
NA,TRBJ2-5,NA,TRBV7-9,TGTGCCAGCAGCTTATTTCAGGGACAAGAGACCCAGTACTTC,CASSLFQGQETQYF
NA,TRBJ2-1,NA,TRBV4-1,TGCGCCAGCAGCCCTCTAGAGGTATCCTACAATGAGCAGTTCTTC,CASSPLEVSYNEQFF
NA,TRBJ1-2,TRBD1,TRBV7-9,TGTGCCAGCAGCTCGGACAGGGGGCACTACACCTTC,CASSSDRGHYTF
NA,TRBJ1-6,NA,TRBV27,TGTGCCAGCGGCAACCGGGACGGAGGGTCACCCCTCCACTTT,CASGNRDGGSPLHF
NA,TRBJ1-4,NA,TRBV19,TGTGCCAGTACCCCTACCGGGGGGACAATGAGGAAACTGTTTTTT,CASTPTGGTMRKLFF
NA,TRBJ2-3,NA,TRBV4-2,TGTGCCAGCAGCCAAGGAGGAAGGGGAACAGATACGCAGTATTTT,CASSQGGRGTDTQYF
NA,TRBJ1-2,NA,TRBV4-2,TGTGCCAGCAGCCAAGTTTTGGGGCGGGGCTACACCTTC,CASSQVLGRGYTF
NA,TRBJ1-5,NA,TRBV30,TGTGCCTGCCGGACACGCAATCAGCCCCAGCATTTT,CACRTRNQPQHF
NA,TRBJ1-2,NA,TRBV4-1,TGCGCCAGCAGCCAAGATCGGCGAGAGGCCGGGACACGAACGTATGGCTACACCTTC,CASSQDRREAGTRTYGYTF
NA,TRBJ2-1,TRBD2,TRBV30,TGTGCCTGGAGCGGGACTAGCGGGAGCTGGGAGCAGTTCTTC,CAWSGTSGSWEQFF
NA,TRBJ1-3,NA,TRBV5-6,TGTGCCAGCAGCTCTCCTCTTAGCGGGGGAACGGCTGGAAACACCATATATTTT,CASSSPLSGGTAGNTIYF
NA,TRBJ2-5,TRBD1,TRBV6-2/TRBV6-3,TGTGCCAGCAGTGCAAGCCGGGACAGCACCCGCCAAGAGACCCAGTACTTC,CASSASRDSTRQETQYF
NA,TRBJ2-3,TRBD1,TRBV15,TGTGCCACCAGCAGAGATGGCGGGACAGGAACAGATACGCAGTATTTT,CATSRDGGTGTDTQYF
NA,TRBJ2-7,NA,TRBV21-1,TGTGCCAGCAGCAAAGAAAGAGGGGGCAGCTCCTACGAGCAGTACTTC,CASSKERGGSSYEQYF
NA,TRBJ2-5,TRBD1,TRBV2,TGTGCCAGCAGTGAACGGACAGGGAGGTGGTACTTC,CASSERTGRWYF
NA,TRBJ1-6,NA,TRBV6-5,TGTGCCAGCAGTTTCTCAGACAGGTACGCCTCACCCCTCCACTTT,CASSFSDRYASPLHF
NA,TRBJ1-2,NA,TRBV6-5,TGTGCCAGCAGTTACAGCGCGATGGGGCGTGGAGGCTACACCTTC,CASSYSAMGRGGYTF
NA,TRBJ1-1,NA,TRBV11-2,TGTGCCAGCAGCCCTTGGGAGGGGCGAAGGGCTGAAGCTTTCTTT,CASSPWEGRRAEAFF
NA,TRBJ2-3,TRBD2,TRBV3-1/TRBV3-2,TGTGCCAGCAGCCAATTAGCGGGGGCGGCAGATACGCAGTATTTT,CASSQLAGAADTQYF
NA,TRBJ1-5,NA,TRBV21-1,TGTGCCAGCAGCAAACTGCAGGGACTTTGGGTTAGCAATCAGCCCCAGCATTTT,CASSKLQGLWVSNQPQHF
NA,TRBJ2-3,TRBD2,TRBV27,TGTGCCAGCAGACCCGGGGGGAGCGTGAGCACAGATACGCAGTATTTT,CASRPGGSVSTDTQYF
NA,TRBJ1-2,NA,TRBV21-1,TGTGCCAGCAGCAAAAGGGACAGTCGTAGGAGCTACACCTTC,CASSKRDSRRSYTF
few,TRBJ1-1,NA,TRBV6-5,TGTGCCAGCTGGAGAGACAGACTGAACACTGAAGCTTTCTTT,CASWRDRLNTEAFF
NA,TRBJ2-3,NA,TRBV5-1,TGCGCCAGCAGCCCGGATACGCAGTATTTT,CASSPDTQYF
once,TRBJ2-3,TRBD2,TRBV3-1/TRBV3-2,TGTGCCAGCAGCCAAGGGGCTAGCGGAGCGGATACGCAGTATTTT,CASSQGASGADTQYF
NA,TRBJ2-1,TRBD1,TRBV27,TGTGCCAGCACCAGAACGGGACAGGGGGTCCATGAGCAGTTCTTC,CASTRTGQGVHEQFF
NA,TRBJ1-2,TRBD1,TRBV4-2,TGTGCCAGCAGCCAAGAGAGGACAGGGGGTCATGGCTACACCTTC,CASSQERTGGHGYTF
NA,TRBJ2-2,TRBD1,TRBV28,TGTGCCAGCAGCCCACTCCAGGACAGGGGGAGGACCGGGGAGCTGTTTTTT,CASSPLQDRGRTGELFF
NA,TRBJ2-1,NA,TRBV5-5,TGTGCCAGCAGCACAACAGGTTCTACTGGGAATGAGCAGTTCTTC,CASSTTGSTGNEQFF
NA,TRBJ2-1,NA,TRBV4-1,TGCGCCAGCAGCCAACCCTCACTCGGAGGCCCTGAGCAGTTCTTC,CASSQPSLGGPEQFF
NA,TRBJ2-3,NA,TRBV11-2,TGTGCCAGCAGCTTAGACCTAGCAATCCCCACTGGTACGCAGTATTTT,CASSLDLAIPTGTQYF